The 14 T cell receptor beta chains below come from one sample, sequenced in a study of beta chain features in type 1 diabetes. These receptors' targets are unknown. Every isolated RNA sample was fully reverse transcribed, so sequencing captured expressed TCRB transcripts. TCRdb keeps only in-frame clones here, not all; method: immunoSEQ multiplex PCR. The data show around 180,000 clones, with under 9.5% seen just once and roughly 0.5% held by the top ten. Study-wide findings and caveats: Moderate yet significant TCRB CDR3 shortening was seen in Type 1 diabetes patients in all four CD4+ subsets.

The sequenced material came from central memory CD4+ T cells from blood. Receptors originate from a man aged 18 to 29 with type 1 diabetes.

This clone was seen a handful of times. The chain carries TRBV28 and TRBJ1-2; TRBD1 matches 10 bases. CDR1 MDHEN and CDR2 SYDVKM come from the germline V gene. There are 17 residues in the CDR3. Trimming removed 7 bases from V and 7 bases from J; junction bases left unmatched: 18. The CDR3, as DNA: TGTGCCAGCACCTTCGGGACAGGGGTCCTGGAGGGTGGTGGCTACACCTTC. Protein sequence: CASTFGTGVLEGGGYTF.

A few counts support this clone. The rearrangement joins TRBV27 to TRBJ1-5, with 7 positions matching TRBD1. The CDR3 covers 13 residues. The V segment lost 5 bases and the J segment 6 bases; nucleotides outside the gene matches: 4. The germline V gene encodes CDR1 MNHEY and CDR2 SMNVEV (reference sequence). The CDR3 sequence is CASSTGDGQPQHF. CDR3 nucleotide sequence: TGTGCCAGCAGTACAGGGGATGGTCAGCCCCAGCATTTT.

This clone was counted a few times. This chain links TRBV28 with TRBJ2-7; 8 bases map to TRBD1. Germline CDR1 MDHEN, CDR2 SYDVKM. The CDR3 sequence is 15 residues long. V gave up 5 bases and J gave up 5 bases; unmatched junction bases: 11. CDR3 sequence (DNA): TGTGCCAGCAGTCTCCCGACAGGGGACACCGACGAGCAGTACTTC. Its translation: CASSLPTGDTDEQYF.

This sequence joins TRBV29-1 and TRBJ2-1; TRBD2 matches at 11 bases. The CDR3 runs to 15 residues. V trimming: 1 base; J trimming: 5 bases; junction bases outside the gene matches: 4. Germline CDR1 reads SQVTM; CDR2 reads ANQGSEA. The CDR3 region has the DNA TGCAGCGTTGAAGGGTCTAGCGGGAGGAACAATGAGCAGTTCTTC. Its protein is CSVEGSSGRNNEQFF.

The chain links TRBV4-3 to TRBJ1-6; tentative D call: TRBD1 (5 bases). Germline V lookup: CDR1 LGHNA, CDR2 YSLEER. The CDR3 spans 15 residues. V was cut by 1 base and J by 8 bases, with 12 bases left in between. The CDR3 reads CASSQGGRGDSPLHF. The DNA of the CDR3 is TGCGCCAGCAGCCAAGGAGGGAGGGGTGATTCACCCCTCCACTTT.

This clone was detected a few times. The gene calls are TRBV18 and TRBJ2-3; no reliable D call. The CDR3 is made up of 14 amino acids. V was trimmed by 3 bases and J by 3 bases, leaving 10 bases between them. The germline V gene encodes CDR1 KGHSH and CDR2 LQKENI. This CDR3 reads CASSPGWVTDTQYF. In DNA, the CDR3 is TGTGCCAGCTCACCCGGGTGGGTTACAGATACGCAGTATTTT. The variable domain in full, completed from reference TRBV18 and TRBJ2-3, reads NAGVMQNPRHLVRRRGQEARLRCSPMKGHSHVYWYRQLPEEGLKFMVYLQKENIIDESGMPKERFSAEFPKEGPSILRIQQVVRGDSAAYFCASSPGWVTDTQYFGPGTRLTVL.

The chain has TRBV5-4 and TRBJ2-1; 12 bases line up with TRBD2. The CDR3 covers 15 residues. The trim removed 3 bases at V and 10 bases at J, leaving 8 bases unmatched. Germline lookup yields CDR1 SGHNT and CDR2 YYREEE (reference sequence). The CDR3 DNA reads TGTGCCAGCAGCTCCGCTAGCGGGGGGGCTCAAGAGCAGTTCTTC. Residues: CASSSASGGAQEQFF. The full variable domain, in which reference TRBV5-4 and TRBJ2-1 provide the parts outside the CDR3, is ETGVTQSPTHLIKTRGQQVTLRCSSQSGHNTVSWYQQALGQGPQFIFQYYREEENGRGNFPPRFSGLQFPNYSSELNVNALELDDSALYLCASSSASGGAQEQFFGPGTRLTVL.

This clone was seen a handful of times. The chain links TRBV7-2 to TRBJ2-3; D might be TRBD1 (6 bases). In germline, CDR1 is SGHTA, CDR2 FQGNSA. The CDR3 is 15 residues long. With 5 bases removed from V and 0 bases from J, the gap between germline ends came to 12 bases. CDR3 residues: CASSPWGLSTDTQYF. The CDR3 DNA is TGTGCCAGCAGCCCATGGGGGCTGAGCACAGATACGCAGTATTTT.

The rearrangement joins TRBV28 to TRBJ2-1, with D tentatively TRBD2 (7 bases). V lost 6 bases to trimming and J lost 7 bases, with 19 bases between them. From germline, CDR1 is MDHEN and CDR2 SYDVKM. CDR3 size: 15 residues. This CDR3 is CASSSQGGEENEQFF. CDR3 nucleotide sequence: TGTGCCAGCAGCTCACAGGGAGGGGAGGAAAATGAGCAGTTCTTC.

This clone was counted only a few times. The chain carries TRBV7-2 and TRBJ2-3; 7 nucleotides agree with TRBD2. Germline V gives CDR1 SGHTA, CDR2 FQGNSA. The CDR3 runs 15 residues. Trimming at V came to 3 bases and at J to 2 bases, leaving 5 bases not matched to a gene. This CDR3 is CASSLGGVTTDTQYF. DNA of the CDR3: TGTGCCAGCAGCTTGGGAGGGGTGACCACAGATACGCAGTATTTT.

This clone was counted once. V and J are TRBV6-1 and TRBJ2-3; 11 positions match TRBD1. Germline loops: CDR1 MNHNS, CDR2 SASEGT. V lost 7 bases and J lost 7; bases outside the gene matches: 7. The CDR3 is 14 amino acids. CDR3 residues: CASTRDRGKNTQYF. The DNA for the CDR3 is TGTGCCAGCACCAGGGACAGGGGGAAAAATACGCAGTATTTT.

This clone was picked up a small number of times. The same CDR3 arises from other DNA sequences in this sample as well. The gene calls are TRBV2 and TRBJ1-2; D is undetermined. Trimming cost V 2 bases and J 8 bases, with 9 bases left between them. Germline CDR1 is SNHLY and CDR2 is FYNNEI. CDR3 length: 12 residues. The CDR3 sequence is CASSEPTRGYTF. CDR3 in DNA: TGTGCCAGCAGTGAACCGACGCGGGGCTACACCTTC.

This clone has more than one count but fewer than ten. The chain joins TRBV2 to TRBJ2-7; possible D gene TRBD1, 6 bases. The CDR3 runs 13 residues. Germline V gene sequence: CDR1 SNHLY, CDR2 FYNNEI. Trimming left V 1 base short and J 6 bases short, with 10 bases between. The CDR3 is CASSEGTVGEQYF. In DNA form, the CDR3 reads TGTGCCAGCAGTGAAGGGACAGTCGGCGAGCAGTACTTC.

This clone showed up just a few times. The rearrangement uses TRBV18 and TRBJ2-3; TRBD2 agrees at 9 bases. Germline V gene data show CDR1 as KGHSH and CDR2 as LQKENI. This CDR3 has 15 residues. V lost 3 bases, J lost 4 bases, and 5 bases stayed unmatched. CDR3 nucleotide sequence: TGTGCCAGCTCACCCGCGGGGGGGCCCGCAGATACGCAGTATTTT. It specifies CASSPAGGPADTQYF.